Sequencing of this T cell receptor (beta chain) was carried out in a study of cytomegalovirus exposure and HLA in healthy donors. Remarks on this clone: As yet, its antigen is unknown.

V shed 1 base and J shed 4 bases, with 8 bases lying between them. Looked up from germline, CDR1 is SGHTA and CDR2 is FQGTGA. The CDR3 contains 14 residues. Sequencing was performed with immunoSEQ multiplex PCR; in TCRdb, only in-frame clones are kept and a portion is missing. The repertoire holds fewer than 250,000 clones, with roughly 83% as singletons. Points from the study as a whole: According to a subsequent analysis, TCR clusters identified in the first cohort showed a tendency to co-occur across the roughly 130 validation repertoires.

This clonotype was sampled from a woman between 18 and 29 years old in good health and CMV-seronegative. What was sequenced was PBMCs. The rearrangement links TRBV7-3 to TRBJ2-1; TRBD1 is a possible D gene (6 bases). In nucleotides, the CDR3 is TGTGCCAGCAGCTTAAGTACAGGGTACAATGAGCAGTTCTTC. The encoded protein is CASSLSTGYNEQFF.